This T cell receptor (beta chain) appears in the sequencing data of a study of blood T cell repertoires in COVID-19. Study as a whole: Both acute and convalescent COVID-19 samples were obtained from the United States, Italy and Spain. Nucleic acid was either cDNA or gDNA, and it came from T cells, B-cell-depleted T cells, or PBMCs.

The authors' processing: Quantification of nucleated cells was approximated via reference gene primer amplification. The repertoire was sequenced with immunoSEQ multiplex PCR; TCRdb's copy has only in-frame clones and lacks some. V and J calls and clone size are given by that table; D and trimming were obtained from the DNA. The sample comprises roughly 220,000 clones, roughly 86% of which are singletons, and 3% rests with the top ten. Sequenced material: peripheral blood. The source is a man in his sixties with acute or convalescent COVID-19.

CDR3 sequence (DNA): TGTGCCAGCAGCGTAGTAAGCGGGGGGGCCACAGATACGCAGTATTTT. It codes for CASSVVSGGATDTQYF. The V call is TRBV9, the J call TRBJ2-3, with 10 bases lining up with TRBD2. The CDR3 contains 16 residues. Germline lookup yields CDR1 SGDLS and CDR2 YYNGEE. V lost 0 bases, J lost 2 bases, and 3 bases stayed unmatched.